The 14 T cell receptor beta chains below all came from one sample that was sequenced in a study of cytomegalovirus exposure and HLA in healthy donors. Primers for the PCR totalled 60 Vbeta and 13 Jbeta. Assay used: immunoSEQ multiplex PCR; TCRdb lists only in-frame clones, some missing. In the table there are 150,000 to 180,000 clones, around 70% of which are singletons. Input material: PBMCs. The receptor set was obtained from a young man in good health and CMV-seronegative.

The V call is TRBV7-9, the J call TRBJ2-1; unclear D gene. Trimming cost V 1 base and J 5 bases, with 6 bases left between them. The CDR3 is 13 amino acids. Germline CDR1 reads SEHNR; CDR2 reads FQNEAQ (reference sequence). The CDR3 DNA reads TGTGCCAGCAGCTTAGTCCCTAACAATGAGCAGTTCTTC. Translating it yields CASSLVPNNEQFF.

This CDR3 is CASSVADSGGETQYF. The CDR3 nucleotides are TGTGCCAGCAGCGTAGCTGATAGCGGGGGAGAGACCCAGTACTTC. The chain couples TRBV9 to TRBJ2-5, with 9 bases lining up with TRBD2. The CDR3 is 15 residues long. Germline CDR1 SGDLS, CDR2 YYNGEE. Trimming took 0 bases from V and 4 from J; bases not matched to a gene: 4.

The chain links TRBV2 to TRBJ2-5; 7 bases line up with TRBD1. This CDR3 is built from 14 residues. The germline CDR1 and CDR2 sequences are SNHLY and FYNNEI. Trimming cost V 3 bases and J 5 bases; bases outside gene matches: 6. The CDR3 is CASSEGQSGETQYF. In nucleotides, the CDR3 is TGTGCCAGCAGTGAGGGACAGTCAGGGGAGACCCAGTACTTC.

This chain connects TRBV29-1 to TRBJ2-7; TRBD2 might be the D (6 bases). The CDR3 extends over 14 amino acids. V shed 4 bases and J shed 4 bases, with 17 bases lying between them. Germline loops: CDR1 SQVTM, CDR2 ANQGSEA. The DNA of the CDR3 is TGCAGCGTTGGGGGGGACTCGACCCCTTACGAGCAGTACTTC. Translated: CSVGGDSTPYEQYF.

This chain links TRBV7-2 with TRBJ1-5; 8 bases match TRBD1. The CDR3 is made up of 13 amino acids. Germline assignment: CDR1 SGHTA and CDR2 FQGNSA. J was trimmed by 6 bases and V by 5 bases; bases with no gene match: 3. The CDR3 region is CASSRQGAQPQHF. CDR3 nucleotides: TGTGCCAGCAGCCGCCAGGGGGCTCAGCCCCAGCATTTT.

The chain carries TRBV14 and TRBJ2-1; no reliable D call. The V end lost 0 bases, the J end lost 12 bases, and 12 bases lay between the germline ends. Germline V gene sequence: CDR1 SGHDN, CDR2 FVKESK. The length of the CDR3 is 13 residues. The CDR3 loop reads CASSQEPRRGQFF. CDR3 nucleotides: TGTGCCAGCAGCCAAGAGCCCCGGAGAGGGCAGTTCTTC.

The chain combines TRBV19 with TRBJ1-4; 8 positions agree with TRBD1. The V gene end was trimmed by 6 bases and the J gene end by 5 bases; junction bases not matched to a gene: 5. The CDR3 is made up of 14 amino acids. CDR1 is LNHDA and CDR2 is SQIVND in the germline V gene (reference sequence). CDR3: CASSGQGMNEKLFF. As DNA, the CDR3 is TGTGCCAGTAGCGGACAGGGAATGAATGAAAAACTGTTTTTT.

The chain joins TRBV6-5 to TRBJ1-5; 8 positions match TRBD1. The CDR3 has 13 residues. Trimming cost V 8 bases and J 2 bases; bases outside gene matches: 2. The germline gives CDR1 MNHEY, CDR2 SVGAGI. The CDR3 here is CASGGQGNQPQHF. The CDR3 nucleotides read TGTGCCAGCGGGGGACAGGGCAATCAGCCCCAGCATTTT.

This clone showed up just a few times. The chain uses TRBV29-1 and TRBJ1-3; no firm D call. Germline V gene sequence: CDR1 SQVTM, CDR2 ANQGSEA. The germline V and J ends were trimmed by 7 bases and 0 bases, with 10 bases remaining between them. This CDR3 comprises 13 residues. CDR3 region: CSAAGLSGNTIYF. The DNA for the CDR3 is TGCAGCGCAGCAGGACTCTCTGGAAACACCATATATTTT.

V is TRBV7-9 and J is TRBJ2-5, with TRBD2 matching over 14 bases. CDR1 and CDR2 from the germline V gene are SEHNR and FQNEAQ (reference sequence). V lost 3 bases, J lost 5 bases, and 5 bases stayed unmatched. This CDR3 has 16 residues. The CDR3 loop reads CASSLTSGGAGETQYF. The CDR3 DNA is TGTGCCAGCAGCTTGACTAGCGGGGGGGCCGGGGAGACCCAGTACTTC.

The genes are TRBV6-1 and TRBJ1-1, with 9 bases fitting TRBD1. The length of the CDR3 is 13 residues. Trimming cost V 8 bases and J 7 bases; bases outside gene matches: 8. Germline-derived CDR1 and CDR2 are MNHNS and SASEGT. The CDR3 protein is CASLRTGACEAFF. The CDR3 DNA reads as TGTGCCAGCCTTAGGACAGGGGCGTGTGAAGCTTTCTTT.

The chain joins TRBV7-2 to TRBJ2-1; 11 positions match TRBD1. CDR1 and CDR2 from the germline V gene are SGHTA and FQGNSA. Unmatched junction bases numbered 2, after V lost 5 bases and J lost 2 bases. The CDR3 runs to 15 residues. The CDR3 loop reads CASSQGQGAYNEQFF. CDR3 in DNA: TGTGCCAGCAGCCAGGGACAGGGGGCCTACAATGAGCAGTTCTTC.

The chain recombines TRBV7-9 with TRBJ2-7; 8 bases align to TRBD1. This CDR3 is built from 15 residues. Germline-derived CDR1 and CDR2 are SEHNR and FQNEAQ (reference sequence). V lost 5 bases, J lost 6 bases, and 12 bases stayed unmatched. The CDR3, as DNA: TGTGCCAGCAGCGGAGATAGGACAGGGAAGTGCGAGCAGTACTTC. Amino acid sequence: CASSGDRTGKCEQYF.

The V gene is TRBV5-4, the J gene TRBJ2-1; 9 bases fit TRBD2. Looked up from germline, CDR1 is SGHNT and CDR2 is YYREEE (reference sequence). The V and J ends lost 6 bases and 9 bases, in that order; junction bases with no gene match: 13. The CDR3 runs to 15 residues. As DNA, the CDR3 is TGTGCCAGCATCCTACGCGGGGGGGCCGAGGGTGAGCAGTTCTTC. This translates into CASILRGGAEGEQFF.